The rows below give T cell receptor beta chains drawn from one sample of a study of response to subunit inactivated influenza vaccine. TCRdb redid the calling of the RT-PCR reads with MiXCR, one entry per CDR3 protein. The sample lists fewer than 600,000 distinct CDR3 sequences, approximately 7.2% occurring once. The sequencing used PBMCs from blood, collected less than 30 months after vaccination. All receptors derive from a man aged 45 to 75 who received an inactivated influenza vaccine. Both conserved end residues are part of each CDR3. D genes are given only for firm matches. Expanded clones get a size class; other rows say once, few or many, or leave the size out.

size	V	J	D	CDR3	DNA
many	TRBV6-7	TRBJ2-7	-	CASSRGWLVSEQYF	TGTGCCAGCAGTAGAGGGTGGCTGGTCAGCGAGCAGTACTTC
few	TRBV2	TRBJ2-7	TRBD1	CASNGQAYYEQYF	TGTGCCAGCAACGGACAGGCCTACTACGAGCAGTACTTC
many	TRBV5-1	TRBJ1-1	-	CASSSDGMNTEAFF	TGCGCCAGCAGCTCGGACGGGATGAACACTGAAGCTTTCTTT
-	TRBV7-9	TRBJ2-5	-	CASSLSGQKETQYF	TGTGCCAGCAGCTTATCAGGGCAGAAAGAGACCCAGTACTTC
-	TRBV6-5	TRBJ1-6	TRBD1	CASSYQTGVTYNSPLHF	TGTGCCAGCAGTTACCAGACAGGGGTAACCTATAATTCACCCCTCCACTTT
few	TRBV18	TRBJ1-1	-	CASSPIEMNTEAFF	TGTGCCAGCTCACCGATAGAGATGAACACTGAAGCTTTCTTT
-	TRBV29-1	TRBJ2-1	-	CSVVPASYNEQFF	TGCAGCGTCGTTCCCGCCTCCTACAATGAGCAGTTCTTC
-	TRBV5-1	TRBJ2-1	TRBD2	CASSLAGGSGRDNNEQFF	TGCGCCAGCAGCTTGGCCGGGGGGAGCGGGAGGGACAACAATGAGCAGTTCTTC
many	TRBV19	TRBJ1-1	-	CASSIDPGTVNTEAFF	TGTGCCAGTAGTATAGATCCAGGGACCGTGAACACTGAAGCTTTCTTT
-	TRBV24-1	TRBJ2-2	-	CATSDPSARGIEGGELFF	TGTGCCACCAGTGACCCCTCAGCCCGGGGAATCGAAGGCGGGGAGCTGTTTTTT
-	TRBV7-2	TRBJ1-5	-	CASSYRHSTNQPQHF	TGTGCCAGCAGCTATCGACATTCGACAAATCAGCCCCAGCATTTT
few	TRBV29-1	TRBJ2-3	TRBD1	CSVARGPSTDTQYF	TGCAGCGTGGCCAGGGGGCCCAGCACAGATACGCAGTATTTT
many	TRBV4-2	TRBJ2-5	TRBD2	CASSQEPSSGSYETQYF	TGTGCCAGCAGCCAAGAGCCATCCAGCGGGAGTTACGAGACCCAGTACTTC
many	TRBV6-2/TRBV6-3	TRBJ2-2	-	CASSLQERGTGELFF	TGTGCCAGCAGTTTACAAGAGAGGGGTACCGGGGAGCTGTTTTTT
few	TRBV7-2	TRBJ1-1	-	CASTENPRNTEAFF	TGTGCCAGCACCGAAAACCCAAGGAACACTGAAGCTTTCTTT
many	TRBV10-3	TRBJ2-2	TRBD2	CAISEPPGLAGKNTGELFF	TGTGCCATCAGTGAGCCACCGGGACTAGCGGGGAAGAACACCGGGGAGCTGTTTTTT
few	TRBV25-1	TRBJ2-7	-	CASSKRGTYGYEQYF	TGTGCCAGCAGTAAACGGGGGACCTACGGCTACGAGCAGTACTTC
few	TRBV6-5	TRBJ1-5	TRBD1	CASSPNTQGNQPQHF	TGTGCCAGCAGTCCGAATACACAGGGGAATCAGCCCCAGCATTTT
many	TRBV2	TRBJ2-1	-	CASSTSGSYNEQFF	TGTGCCAGCAGTACATCCGGGAGTTACAATGAGCAGTTCTTC
many	TRBV9	TRBJ2-5	TRBD2	CASSVDPAGVETQYF	TGTGCCAGCAGCGTAGACCCAGCGGGAGTCGAGACCCAGTACTTC
few	TRBV11-2	TRBJ2-1	TRBD2	CASSRTSGTYNEQFF	TGTGCCAGCAGCAGGACTAGCGGGACCTACAATGAGCAGTTCTTC
-	TRBV20-1	TRBJ2-5	-	CSALGGGPLRGETQYF	TGCAGTGCTTTGGGAGGGGGCCCGCTTCGGGGGGAGACCCAGTACTTC
-	TRBV29-1	TRBJ1-3	-	CSVVGYSGNTIYF	TGCAGCGTTGTAGGGTACTCTGGAAACACCATATATTTT
few	TRBV7-2	TRBJ2-1	TRBD1	CASSLQWTGNEQFF	TGTGCCAGCAGCTTACAATGGACAGGCAATGAGCAGTTCTTC
many	TRBV12-3/TRBV12-4	TRBJ2-7	-	CASSYRITYEQYF	TGTGCCAGCAGTTACAGGATTACCTACGAGCAGTACTTC
many	TRBV7-2	TRBJ2-5	-	CASSSRLAMYQETQYF	TGTGCCAGCAGCTCCCGCCTAGCGATGTACCAAGAGACCCAGTACTTC
-	TRBV4-3	TRBJ2-3	-	CASSQAHHTDTQYF	TGCGCCAGCAGCCAAGCCCATCACACAGATACGCAGTATTTT
many	TRBV7-8	TRBJ2-5	-	CASSHWETQYF	TGTGCCAGCAGCCATTGGGAGACCCAGTACTTC
-	TRBV4-1	TRBJ2-5	TRBD1	CASSQVGDRGSETQYF	TGCGCCAGCAGCCAAGTCGGGGACAGGGGGTCAGAGACCCAGTACTTC
-	TRBV12-3/TRBV12-4	TRBJ2-2	-	CASSPSQGAGELFF	TGTGCCAGCAGCCCCTCACAGGGCGCCGGGGAGCTGTTTTTT
-	TRBV7-2	TRBJ2-7	-	CASSLVGRAENEQYF	TGTGCCAGCAGCTTAGTCGGCAGGGCGGAAAACGAGCAGTACTTC
few	TRBV20-1	TRBJ2-5	-	CSARVKGETQYF	TGCAGTGCTAGAGTCAAGGGGGAGACCCAGTACTTC
many	TRBV29-1	TRBJ2-1	-	CSVEGRSSSYNEQFF	TGCAGCGTTGAAGGCCGGTCCAGCTCCTACAATGAGCAGTTCTTC
-	TRBV28	TRBJ2-1	-	CASSLEGWQQFF	TGTGCCAGCAGTTTGGAGGGGTGGCAGCAGTTCTTC
many	TRBV5-1	TRBJ2-5	TRBD1	CASSDRTGPETQYF	TGCGCCAGCAGCGACAGGACAGGCCCGGAGACCCAGTACTTC
few	TRBV2	TRBJ2-5	-	CASSEERRETQYF	TGTGCCAGCAGTGAAGAGAGGAGAGAGACCCAGTACTTC
-	TRBV5-5	TRBJ1-1	-	CASSFRQALNTEAFF	TGTGCCAGCAGCTTTCGACAGGCCTTGAACACTGAAGCTTTCTTT
few	TRBV15	TRBJ2-2	-	CATSSGQNTGELFF	TGTGCCACCAGCAGTGGGCAGAACACCGGGGAGCTGTTTTTT
few	TRBV10-2	TRBJ2-5	TRBD2	CASSGSGVETQYF	TGCGCCAGCAGTGGTAGCGGGGTGGAGACCCAGTACTTC
many	TRBV20-1	TRBJ2-1	-	CSARDQMKNEQFF	TGCAGTGCTAGAGATCAGATGAAGAATGAGCAGTTCTTC